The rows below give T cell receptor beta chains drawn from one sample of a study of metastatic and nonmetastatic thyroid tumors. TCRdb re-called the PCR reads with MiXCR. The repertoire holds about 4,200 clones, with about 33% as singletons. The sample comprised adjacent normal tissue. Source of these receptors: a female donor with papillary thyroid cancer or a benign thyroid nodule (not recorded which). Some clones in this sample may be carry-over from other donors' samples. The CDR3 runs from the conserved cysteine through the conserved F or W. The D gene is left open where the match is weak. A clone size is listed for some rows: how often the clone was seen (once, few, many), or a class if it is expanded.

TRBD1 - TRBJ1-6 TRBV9 CASSAGTGGRSPLHF TGTGCCAGCAGCGCCGGGACAGGGGGCAGGTCACCCCTCCACTTT
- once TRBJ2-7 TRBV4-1 CASSQERGPSYEQYF TGCGCCAGCAGCCAAGAACGGGGGCCCTCCTACGAGCAGTACTTC
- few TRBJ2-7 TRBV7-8 CASSQQTGASYEQYF TGCGCCAGCAGCCAGCAGACGGGGGCCTCCTACGAGCAGTACTTC
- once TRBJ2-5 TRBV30 CAWRPPGETQYF TGTGCCTGGAGGCCCCCGGGAGAGACCCAGTACTTC
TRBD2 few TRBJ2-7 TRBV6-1 CASSDYSGKDEQYF TGTGCCAGCAGTGATTATAGCGGGAAGGACGAGCAGTACTTC
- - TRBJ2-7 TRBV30 CAWSVRAAKSSYEQYF TGTGCCTGGAGTGTACGGGCGGCAAAGAGCTCCTACGAGCAGTACTTC
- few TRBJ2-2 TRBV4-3 CASSQVQGYTGELFF TGCGCCAGCAGCCAAGTTCAGGGATACACCGGGGAGCTGTTTTTT
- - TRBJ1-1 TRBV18 CASSPGGVGTEAFF TGTGCCAGCTCACCGGGAGGGGTCGGCACTGAAGCTTTCTTT
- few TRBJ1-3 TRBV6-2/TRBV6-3 CASSYPGRDGDTIYF TGTGCCAGCAGTTACCCCGGACGGGATGGGGACACCATATATTTT
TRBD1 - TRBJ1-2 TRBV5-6 CASSLETGVTGYTF TGTGCCAGCAGCTTGGAGACAGGGGTAACTGGCTACACCTTC
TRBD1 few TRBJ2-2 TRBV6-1 CASGAGQGDTGELFF TGTGCCAGCGGTGCTGGACAGGGGGACACCGGGGAGCTGTTTTTT
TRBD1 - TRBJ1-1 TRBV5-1 CASSLDTGAGTEAFF TGCGCCAGCAGCCTCGATACAGGGGCGGGCACTGAAGCTTTCTTT
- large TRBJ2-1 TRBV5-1 CASSLAGSTYNEQFF TGCGCCAGCAGCTTGGCGGGATCCACCTACAATGAGCAGTTCTTC
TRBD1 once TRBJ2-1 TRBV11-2 CASTGQGVEQFF TGTGCCAGCACAGGACAGGGGGTTGAGCAGTTCTTC
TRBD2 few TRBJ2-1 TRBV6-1 CASTEGTSYNEQFF TGTGCCAGCACTGAGGGGACTAGCTACAACGAGCAGTTCTTC